Here is one TCR beta chain with its context. No antigen is known for it. V lost 1 base and J lost 3; bases outside the gene matches: 12. Germline V lookup: CDR1 MNHEY, CDR2 SMNVEV (reference sequence). CDR3 size: 17 residues. This specimen comes from a study of shared clonotypes between healthy human individuals. Study-level background: The donor pool was made up of two women and a few men aged 18 to 49. Study-wide findings and caveats: Memory subsets generally showed smaller estimated richness than naive subsets did. The naive CD4 repertoires of a handful of donors were compared, and around 5.1% of clonotypes were shared.

Assay: immunoSEQ multiplex PCR; the TCRdb copy retains only in-frame clones and omits some. The repertoire consists of about 2 million clones, with about 95% occurring once and the leading ten covering 1% to 1.5%. CD45RO-negative, CCR7-selected cells formed the naive CD8 fraction, which excluded terminally differentiated effector memory CD45RA+ cells. The rearrangement uses TRBV27 and TRBJ2-7; 7 bases match TRBD1. Sequencing was done on a sample of naive CD8+ T cells sorted from blood. The sequence derives from a man between 18 and 35 years old in good health. CDR3 sequence: CASSLLSPNTGVYEQYF. DNA for the CDR3: TGTGCCAGCAGTTTATTATCACCCAACACAGGGGTCTACGAGCAGTACTTC.